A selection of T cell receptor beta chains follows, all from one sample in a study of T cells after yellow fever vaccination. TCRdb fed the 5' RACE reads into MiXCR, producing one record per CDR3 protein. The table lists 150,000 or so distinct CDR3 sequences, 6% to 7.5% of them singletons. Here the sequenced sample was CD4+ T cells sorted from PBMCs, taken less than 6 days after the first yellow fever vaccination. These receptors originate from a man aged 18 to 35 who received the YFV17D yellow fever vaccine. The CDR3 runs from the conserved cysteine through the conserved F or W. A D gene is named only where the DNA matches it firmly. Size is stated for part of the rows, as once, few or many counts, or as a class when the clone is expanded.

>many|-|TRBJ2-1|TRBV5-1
TGCGCCAGCAGCTTTACGGGGGCCCCGGGTGGCAATGAGCAGTTCTTC
CASSFTGAPGGNEQFF
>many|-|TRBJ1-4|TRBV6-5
TGTGCCAGCAGTTACACCTCCCGGGGGGCGGGTGAAAAACTGTTTTTT
CASSYTSRGAGEKLFF
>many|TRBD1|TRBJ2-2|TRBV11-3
TGTGCCAGCAGCCGGGGACAGGGAGGCACCGGGGAGCTGTTTTTT
CASSRGQGGTGELFF
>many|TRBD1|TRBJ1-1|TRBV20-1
TGCAGTGCTCCGGGACAGCTGAACACTGAAGCTTTCTTT
CSAPGQLNTEAFF
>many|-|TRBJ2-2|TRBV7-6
TGTGCCAGCAGCTTAGTAGCACAGGGCACCGGGGAGCTGTTTTTT
CASSLVAQGTGELFF
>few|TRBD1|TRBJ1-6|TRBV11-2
TGTGCCAGCAGCTCCGGACAGGGCCTTACCCGGGATTCACCCCTCCACTTT
CASSSGQGLTRDSPLHF
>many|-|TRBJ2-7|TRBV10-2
TGCGCCAGCAGGGCCCTTAGGTCCGAGCAGTACTTC
CASRALRSEQYF
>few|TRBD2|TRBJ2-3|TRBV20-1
TGCAGTGCTCCCGCACGTGGCGGGGGGGGCCAGGTTTACACAGATACGCAGTATTTT
CSAPARGGGGQVYTDTQYF
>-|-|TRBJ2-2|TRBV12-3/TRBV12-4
TGTGCCAGCACCCCGGGGGACGGCCACCTCCGAAACACCGGGGAGCTGTTTTTT
CASTPGDGHLRNTGELFF
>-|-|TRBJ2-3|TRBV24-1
TGTGGCACCAGTGCCGGTCGACACCCTCATCGGACAGATACGCAGTATTTT
CGTSAGRHPHRTDTQYF
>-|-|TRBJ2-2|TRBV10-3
TGTGCCATCAGTGATCGACAGGACCCACAGACCGGGGAGCTGTTTTTT
CAISDRQDPQTGELFF
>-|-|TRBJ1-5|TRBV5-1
TGCGCCAGCAGCTTAGATGGAACTCAGCCCCAGCATTTT
CASSLDGTQPQHF
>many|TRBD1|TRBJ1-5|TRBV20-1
TGCAGTGCTAGCCAGGGGGATCAGCCCCAGCATTTT
CSASQGDQPQHF
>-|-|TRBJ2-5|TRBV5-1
TGCGACAGCAGCTACCATGAGACCCAGTACTTC
CDSSYHETQYF
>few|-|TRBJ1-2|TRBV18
TGTGCCAGCTCGCTTCAGGATAACTATGGCTACACCTTC
CASSLQDNYGYTF
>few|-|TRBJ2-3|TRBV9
TGTGCCAGCAGCGTAGCGGGTGGGGACAGCACAGATACGCAGTATTTT
CASSVAGGDSTDTQYF
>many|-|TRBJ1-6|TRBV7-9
TGTGCCAGCAGGCGGGACGGTGCCTATAATTCACCCCTCCACTTT
CASRRDGAYNSPLHF
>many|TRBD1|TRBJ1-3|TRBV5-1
TGCGCCAGCAGTTACGGGACAGGGACTGGAAACACCATATATTTT
CASSYGTGTGNTIYF
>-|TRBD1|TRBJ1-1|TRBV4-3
TGCGCCAGCAGCCAAGCAGGGGGTCGGGCCACTGAAGCTTTCTTT
CASSQAGGRATEAFF
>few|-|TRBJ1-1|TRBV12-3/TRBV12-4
TGTGCCAGCAGAGGGGGTAACTCTAACACTGAAGCTTTCTTT
CASRGGNSNTEAFF
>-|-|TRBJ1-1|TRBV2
TGTGCCAGCAGTGAATTTCTCCGGGACGAAGCTTTCTTT
CASSEFLRDEAFF
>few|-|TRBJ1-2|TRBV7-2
TGTGCCAGCAGCTTAGTTGTCGGCGCCTTTGAGGGTGGCTACACCTTC
CASSLVVGAFEGGYTF
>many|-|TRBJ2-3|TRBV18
TGTGCCAGCTCACCCCCAGGCTCGCCAGATACGCAGTATTTT
CASSPPGSPDTQYF
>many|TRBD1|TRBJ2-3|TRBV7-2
TGTGCCAGCAGCCGGGACAGGTTCACAGATACGCAGTATTTT
CASSRDRFTDTQYF
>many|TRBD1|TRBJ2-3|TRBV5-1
TGCGCCAGCAGCCCAGGACAGGGGAGCACAGATACGCAGTATTTT
CASSPGQGSTDTQYF
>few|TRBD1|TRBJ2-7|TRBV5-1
TGCGCCAGCAGCCTGGGACAGGTCAGCTCCTACGAGCAGTACTTC
CASSLGQVSSYEQYF
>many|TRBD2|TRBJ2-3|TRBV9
TGTGCCAGCACCAGACTAGCGGGGGATACAGATACGCAGTATTTT
CASTRLAGDTDTQYF
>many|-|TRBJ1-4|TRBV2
TGTGCCAGCAGTGTTTACAGGGCACTTGAAAAACTGTTTTTT
CASSVYRALEKLFF
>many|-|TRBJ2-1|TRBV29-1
TGCAGCGGTGCGACCCCAGGAGTATACAATGAGCAGTTCTTC
CSGATPGVYNEQFF
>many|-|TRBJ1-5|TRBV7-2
TGTGCCAGCAGCTCCCAACCGGGTCCTCAGCATTTT
CASSSQPGPQHF
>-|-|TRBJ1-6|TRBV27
TGTGCCAGCAGTTTAGGGGTGGGTAATTCACCCCTCCACTTT
CASSLGVGNSPLHF
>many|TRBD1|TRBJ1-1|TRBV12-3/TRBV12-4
TGTGCCAGCAGTTTTAACAGGGGGGGCGCTGAAGCTTTCTTT
CASSFNRGGAEAFF
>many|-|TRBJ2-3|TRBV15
TGTGCCACCAGCAGAGATCGGGGGACCAACACAGATACGCAGTATTTT
CATSRDRGTNTDTQYF
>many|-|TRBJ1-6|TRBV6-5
TGTGCCAGCAGCCTCTTGGGGGGCCCGGCAGGGAATTCACCCCTCCACTTT
CASSLLGGPAGNSPLHF
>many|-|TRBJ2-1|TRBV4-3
TGCGCCAGCAGCCAAGAAGCCGGGCAGAACAGGCCTTCCAATGAGCAGTTCTTC
CASSQEAGQNRPSNEQFF
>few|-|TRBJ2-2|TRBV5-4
TGTGCCAGCAGCAAAACAGGGAACGGGGGCACCGGGGAGCTGTTTTTT
CASSKTGNGGTGELFF
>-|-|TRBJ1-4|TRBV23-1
TGCGCCAGCAGTCACCGGGAACAGATCGCAACTAATGAAAAACTGTTTTTT
CASSHREQIATNEKLFF
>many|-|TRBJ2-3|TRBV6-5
TGTGCCAGCACCGTCTGGAGTTTCACAGATACGCAGTATTTT
CASTVWSFTDTQYF
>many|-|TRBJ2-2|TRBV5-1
TGTGCCAGCAGTTCCCCGGGGGGCAACACCGGGGAGCTGTTTTTT
CASSSPGGNTGELFF
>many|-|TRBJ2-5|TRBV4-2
TGTGCCAGCAGCCAAGATTACCGTCCCGTGGAAGAGACCCAGTACTTC
CASSQDYRPVEETQYF